This T cell receptor beta chain came from a study of T cell responses to AZD1222 COVID-19 vaccine. Points on this clone: Antigen: not known.

Notes on the study in general: In the spike-specific TCR repertoire, nearly half reportedly target unmutated variant regions.

V gave up 4 bases and J gave up 1 base; unmatched junction bases: 0. Germline CDR1 SGHAT, CDR2 FQNNGV. This CDR3 has 13 amino acids. Sequencing was performed with immunoSEQ multiplex PCR; in TCRdb, only in-frame clones are kept and a portion is missing. The sample lists over 110,000 clones; 80% to 90% were seen once. The clonotype originates from an adult in good health. V usage is TRBV11-2 and J usage is TRBJ1-1; 7 bases match TRBD1. This specimen was peripheral blood, taken on day 0 of AZD1222 vaccination. The DNA for the CDR3 is TGTGCCAGCAGCTGGACAGGGAACACTGAAGCTTTCTTT. It specifies CASSWTGNTEAFF.